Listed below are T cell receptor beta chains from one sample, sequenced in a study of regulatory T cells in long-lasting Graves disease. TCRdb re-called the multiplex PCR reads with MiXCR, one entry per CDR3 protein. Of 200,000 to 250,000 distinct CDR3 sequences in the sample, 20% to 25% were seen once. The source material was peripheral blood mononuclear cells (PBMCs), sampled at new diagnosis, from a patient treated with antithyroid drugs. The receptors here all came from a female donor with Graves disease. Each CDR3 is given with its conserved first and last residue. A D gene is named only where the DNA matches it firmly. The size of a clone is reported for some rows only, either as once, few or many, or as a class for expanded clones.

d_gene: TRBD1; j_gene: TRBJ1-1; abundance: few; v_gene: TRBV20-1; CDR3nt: TGCAGTGCTAGAGTGGAGGGACAGGGGGCGCGGACTGAAGCTTTCTTT; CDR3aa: CSARVEGQGARTEAFF
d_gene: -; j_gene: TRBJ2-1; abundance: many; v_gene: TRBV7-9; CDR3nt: TGTGCCAGCAGCTCCAAGAGGGTGGTAAGCAATGAGCAGTTCTTC; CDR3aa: CASSSKRVVSNEQFF
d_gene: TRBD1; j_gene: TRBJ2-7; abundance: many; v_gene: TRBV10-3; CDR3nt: TGTGCCATCAGTGAGTCGAAACAGGGGGGAGAGCAGTACTTC; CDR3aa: CAISESKQGGEQYF
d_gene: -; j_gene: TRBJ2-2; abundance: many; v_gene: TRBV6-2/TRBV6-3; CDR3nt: TGTGCCAGCCGTATGGAAACTAGACGCACCGGGGAGCTGTTTTTT; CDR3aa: CASRMETRRTGELFF
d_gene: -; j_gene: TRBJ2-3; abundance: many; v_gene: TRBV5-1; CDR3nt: TGCGCCAGCAGCAAGGAATTTAGCACAGATACGCAGTATTTT; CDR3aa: CASSKEFSTDTQYF
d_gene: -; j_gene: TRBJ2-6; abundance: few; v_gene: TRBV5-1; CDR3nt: TGCGCCAGCAGCTTGGGCATCAGCTCTGGGGCCAACGTCCTGACTTTC; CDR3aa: CASSLGISSGANVLTF
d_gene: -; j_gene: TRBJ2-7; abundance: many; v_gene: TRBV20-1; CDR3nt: TGCAGTGCTAGTAGTCCAGGCAACCCCTACGAGCAGTACTTC; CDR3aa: CSASSPGNPYEQYF
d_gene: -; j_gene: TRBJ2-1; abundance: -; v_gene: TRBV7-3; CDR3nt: TGTGCCAGCAGCTTAGAGGCTTCTTCCCATGAGCAGTTCTTC; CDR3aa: CASSLEASSHEQFF
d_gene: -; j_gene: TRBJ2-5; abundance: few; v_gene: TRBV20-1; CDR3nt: TGCAGTGCTAGGGCGGACCTGTACCAAGAGACCCAGTACTTC; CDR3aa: CSARADLYQETQYF
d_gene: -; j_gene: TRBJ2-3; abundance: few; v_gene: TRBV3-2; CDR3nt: TGTGCCAGCAGCCCCCGACTAGCGGGAAGGTCGTCAGATACGCAGTATTTT; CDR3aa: CASSPRLAGRSSDTQYF
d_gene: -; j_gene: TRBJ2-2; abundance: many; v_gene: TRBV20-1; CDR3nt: TGCAGTCGGATCACGAACACCGGGGAGCTGTTTTTT; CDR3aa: CSRITNTGELFF
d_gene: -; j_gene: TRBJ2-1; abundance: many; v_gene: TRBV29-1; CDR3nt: TGCAGCGTTGCTAGGCAGGTGAGCGGTGAGCAGTTCTTC; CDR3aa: CSVARQVSGEQFF
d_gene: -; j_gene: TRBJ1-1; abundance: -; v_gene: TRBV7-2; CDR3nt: TGTGCCAGCAGCTTAGCGGGGGCGATGGCTGAAGCTTTCTTT; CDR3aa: CASSLAGAMAEAFF
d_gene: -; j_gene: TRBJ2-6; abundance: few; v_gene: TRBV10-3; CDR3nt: TGTGCCACCCCAGAGAGGGGGGCGTCCTCCTCTGGGGCCAACGTCCTGACTTTC; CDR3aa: CATPERGASSSGANVLTF
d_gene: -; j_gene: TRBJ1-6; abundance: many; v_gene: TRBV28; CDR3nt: TGTGCCAGCCAAAAGCCAGGGTTTCACAATTCACCCCTCCACTTT; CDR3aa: CASQKPGFHNSPLHF
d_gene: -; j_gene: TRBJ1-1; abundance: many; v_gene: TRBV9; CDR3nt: TGTGCCAGCAGCGCCACGACAGATGCGAACACTGAAGCTTTCTTT; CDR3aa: CASSATTDANTEAFF
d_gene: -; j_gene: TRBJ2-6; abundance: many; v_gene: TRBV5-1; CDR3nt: TGCGCCAGCAGCGGAGGGCGGTCCTCTGGGGCCAACGTCCTGACTTTC; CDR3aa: CASSGGRSSGANVLTF
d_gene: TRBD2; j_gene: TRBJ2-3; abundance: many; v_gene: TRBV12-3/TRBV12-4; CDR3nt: TGTGCCAGCAGTTACGAAAGGACTAGCGGGGGGTATCCTAGCACAGATACGCAGTATTTT; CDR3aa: CASSYERTSGGYPSTDTQYF
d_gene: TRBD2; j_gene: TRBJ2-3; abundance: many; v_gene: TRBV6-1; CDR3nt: TGTGCCAGCAGGGACGGCGGGGGTATTGGCACAGATACGCAGTATTTT; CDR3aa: CASRDGGGIGTDTQYF
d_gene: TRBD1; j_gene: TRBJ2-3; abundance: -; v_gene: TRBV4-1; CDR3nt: TGCGCCAGCAGCCCCCCCTCAGGGACAGGGAGGTCAGATACGCAGTATTTT; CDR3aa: CASSPPSGTGRSDTQYF
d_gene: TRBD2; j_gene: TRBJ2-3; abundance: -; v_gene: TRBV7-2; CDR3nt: TGTGCCAGCAGCTTAGCTAGCGGGGGGGTCGCAGATACGCAGTATTTT; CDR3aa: CASSLASGGVADTQYF
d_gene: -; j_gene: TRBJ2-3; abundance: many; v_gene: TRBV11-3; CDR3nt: TGTGCCAGCAGCTTAATTGGGCGGGATACGCAGTATTTT; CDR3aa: CASSLIGRDTQYF
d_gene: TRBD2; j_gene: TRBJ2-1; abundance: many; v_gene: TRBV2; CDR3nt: TGTGCCAGCAGGAGAAGCGGGGGGGGCTACAATGAGCAGTTCTTC; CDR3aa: CASRRSGGGYNEQFF
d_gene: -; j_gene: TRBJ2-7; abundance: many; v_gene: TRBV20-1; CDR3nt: TGCAGTGCTAGAAGGGGGTACGAGCAGTACTTC; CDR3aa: CSARRGYEQYF
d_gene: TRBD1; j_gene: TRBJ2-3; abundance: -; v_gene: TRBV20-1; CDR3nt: TGCAGTGCTAGAGAAGGGACAGGGACTAGCACAGATACGCAGTATTTT; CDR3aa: CSAREGTGTSTDTQYF
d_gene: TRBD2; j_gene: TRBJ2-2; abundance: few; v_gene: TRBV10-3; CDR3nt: TGTGCCATCGGGACTAGCGGGACACCCGGGGAGCTGTTTTTT; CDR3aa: CAIGTSGTPGELFF
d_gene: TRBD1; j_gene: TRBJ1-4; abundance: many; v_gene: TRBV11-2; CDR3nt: TGTGCCAGCAGCTTGACAGGGGGCGATGAAAAACTGTTTTTT; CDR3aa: CASSLTGGDEKLFF
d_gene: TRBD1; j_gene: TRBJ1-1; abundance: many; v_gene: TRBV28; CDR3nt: TGTGCCAGCAGCCCCGGACAGGGTAGCACTGAAGCTTTCTTT; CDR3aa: CASSPGQGSTEAFF
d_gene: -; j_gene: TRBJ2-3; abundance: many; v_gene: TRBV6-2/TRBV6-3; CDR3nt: TGTGCCAGCAGACCCTCAGGGGGGACACTCACAGATACGCAGTATTTT; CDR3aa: CASRPSGGTLTDTQYF
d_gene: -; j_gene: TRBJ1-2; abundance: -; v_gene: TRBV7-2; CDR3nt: TGTGCCAGCAGCTTAGACAGGGCCAGCTATGGCTACACCTTC; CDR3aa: CASSLDRASYGYTF
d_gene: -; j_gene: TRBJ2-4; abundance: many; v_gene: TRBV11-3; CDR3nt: TGTGCCAGCAGCCCCGGAGGAGCCTTAGCCAAAAACATTCAGTACTTC; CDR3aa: CASSPGGALAKNIQYF
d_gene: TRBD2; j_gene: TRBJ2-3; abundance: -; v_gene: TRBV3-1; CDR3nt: TGTGCCAGCAGCCAAGAAGGGACTAGCGTCTCCACAGATACGCAGTATTTT; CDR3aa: CASSQEGTSVSTDTQYF
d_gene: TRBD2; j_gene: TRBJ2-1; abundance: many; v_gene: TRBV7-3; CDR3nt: TGTGCCAGCAGCCTAGGGACTACTAATGAGCAGTTCTTC; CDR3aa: CASSLGTTNEQFF
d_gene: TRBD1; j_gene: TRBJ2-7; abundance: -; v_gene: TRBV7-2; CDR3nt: TGTGCCAGCAGCTTAGTCGGGACAGGGGGTACCGAGCAGTACTTC; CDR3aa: CASSLVGTGGTEQYF
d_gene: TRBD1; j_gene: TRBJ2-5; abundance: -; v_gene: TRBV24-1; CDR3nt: TGTGCCACCAGTGATGAGGCAGGGGGCCGGGAGACCCAGTACTTC; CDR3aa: CATSDEAGGRETQYF
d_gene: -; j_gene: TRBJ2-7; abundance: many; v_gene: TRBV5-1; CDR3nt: TGCGCCAGCGGGTCCGGACAAACCCCTAGCGAGCAGTACTTC; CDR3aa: CASGSGQTPSEQYF
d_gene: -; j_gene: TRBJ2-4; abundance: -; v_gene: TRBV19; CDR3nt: TGTGCCAGTACGGATGACGGCATTCAGTACTTC; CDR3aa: CASTDDGIQYF
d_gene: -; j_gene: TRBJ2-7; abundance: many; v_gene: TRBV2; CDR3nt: TGTGCCAGGCAGGGACACCTGACGGACGAGCAGTACTTC; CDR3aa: CARQGHLTDEQYF
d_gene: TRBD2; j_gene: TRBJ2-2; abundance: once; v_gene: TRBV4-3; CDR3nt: TGCGCCAACAGCGGGGGGTATAGACTGGGCGGGGAGCTGTTTTTT; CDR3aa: CANSGGYRLGGELFF
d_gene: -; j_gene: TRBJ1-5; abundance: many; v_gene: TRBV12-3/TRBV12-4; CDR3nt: TGTGCCAGCAGCGAGTTGGGGGATCAGCCCCAGCATTTT; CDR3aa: CASSELGDQPQHF
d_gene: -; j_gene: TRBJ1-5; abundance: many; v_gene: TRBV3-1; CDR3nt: TGTGCCAGCAGCCAAGATGGGTACAATCAGCCCCAGCATTTT; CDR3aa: CASSQDGYNQPQHF
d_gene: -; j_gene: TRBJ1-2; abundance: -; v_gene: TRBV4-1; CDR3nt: TGCGCCAGCAGCCAAGTAGGTGTTGGCTACACCTTC; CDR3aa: CASSQVGVGYTF
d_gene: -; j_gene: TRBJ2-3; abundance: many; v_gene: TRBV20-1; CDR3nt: TGCAGTGCTAGAGATGGTGCGGGTGCAGATACGCAGTATTTT; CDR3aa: CSARDGAGADTQYF